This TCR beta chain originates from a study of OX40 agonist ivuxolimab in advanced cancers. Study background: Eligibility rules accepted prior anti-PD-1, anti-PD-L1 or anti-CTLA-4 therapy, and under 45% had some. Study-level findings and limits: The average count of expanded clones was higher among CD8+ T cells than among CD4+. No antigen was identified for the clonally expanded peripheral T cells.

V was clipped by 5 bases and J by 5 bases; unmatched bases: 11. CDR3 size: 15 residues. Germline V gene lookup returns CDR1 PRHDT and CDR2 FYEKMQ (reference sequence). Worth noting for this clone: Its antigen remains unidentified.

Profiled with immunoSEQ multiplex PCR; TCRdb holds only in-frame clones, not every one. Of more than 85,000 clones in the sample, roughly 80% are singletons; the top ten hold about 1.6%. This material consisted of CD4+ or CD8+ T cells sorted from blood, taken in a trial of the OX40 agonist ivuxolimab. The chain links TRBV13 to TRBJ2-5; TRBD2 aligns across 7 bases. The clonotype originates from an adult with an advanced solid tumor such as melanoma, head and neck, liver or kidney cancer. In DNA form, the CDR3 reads TGTGCCAGCAGCCCCCGGACTAGTGGTATGGAGACCCAGTACTTC. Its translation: CASSPRTSGMETQYF.